This entry lists 9 T cell receptor beta chains sequenced from one sample in a study of T cell repertoires in cytomegalovirus infection. TCRdb called the reads again in MiXCR, with one record for every CDR3 protein. The table records approximately 500,000 distinct CDR3 sequences, around 35% of them present only once. These receptors' targets are unknown. The sequencing here drew on cultured PBMCs, taken from culture after CMV antigen stimulation. The receptors were sampled from a human donor in good health (CMV status not recorded). Some clones in this sample may be carry-over from other donors' samples.

This clonotype has a handful of counts. The chain is built from TRBV18 and TRBJ2-5, with D perhaps TRBD2 (6 bases). Germline V gene lookup returns CDR1 KGHSH and CDR2 LQKENI. Trimming shortened V by 3 bases and J by 4 bases, and 9 bases separated the two germline ends. This CDR3 is 13 amino acids long. The CDR3 spells CASSPPGLETQYF. The CDR3 DNA is TGTGCCAGCTCACCGCCGGGACTAGAGACCCAGTACTTC.

This clonotype was detected a few times. The rearrangement uses TRBV6-2 or TRBV6-3 and TRBJ2-3, with D possibly TRBD2 on 6 matching bases. CDR3 length: 15 residues. Between the trimmed V and J ends, which lost 8 bases and 2 bases, there was a span of 17 bases. Germline V CDR1 and CDR2: MNHEY, SVGEGT. The CDR3 DNA sequence: TGTGCCAGCTTGGATTGGGCGGGGACCACAGATACGCAGTATTTT. Translating gives CASLDWAGTTDTQYF.

The chain couples TRBV25-1 to TRBJ1-5; D remains unclear. The length of the CDR3 is 15 residues. The germline V and J ends were trimmed by 1 base and 3 bases, with 10 bases remaining between them. Germline assignment: CDR1 MGHDK and CDR2 SYGVNS. CDR3 in amino acids: CASSEFGGSNQPQHF. CDR3 DNA sequence: TGTGCCAGCAGTGAATTTGGAGGGTCCAATCAGCCCCAGCATTTT.

The rearrangement uses TRBV6-6 and TRBJ1-6; D is undetermined. The CDR3 has 12 amino acids. The germline CDR1 and CDR2 sequences are MNHNY and SVGAGI (reference sequence). V lost 7 bases and J lost 4, with 5 bases in between. The CDR3 loop is CASNDYNSPLHF. In DNA, the CDR3 is TGTGCCAGCAACGATTATAATTCACCCCTCCACTTT.

This clonotype has a handful of counts. The chain employs TRBV7-2 and TRBJ2-2; D is possibly TRBD1 (6 bases). Germline V CDR1 and CDR2: SGHTA, FQGNSA. The CDR3 consists of 17 residues. V was pared by 1 base and J by 5 bases, with 17 bases between. The CDR3 protein is CASSLGRGQGFTGELFF. The CDR3 nucleotides read TGTGCCAGCAGCTTAGGGCGAGGCCAGGGGTTTACCGGGGAGCTGTTTTTT. Drawing the rest from reference TRBV7-2 and TRBJ2-2, the complete variable domain is GAGVSQSPSNKVTEKGKDVELRCDPISGHTALYWYRQSLGQGLEFLIYFQGNSAPDKSGLPSDRFSAERTGGSVSTLTIQRTQQEDSAVYLCASSLGRGQGFTGELFFGEGSRLTVL.

This clonotype was seen a handful of times. V is TRBV25-1 and J is TRBJ1-4; D may be TRBD1 (5 bases). This CDR3 is built from 16 residues. CDR1 and CDR2 from the germline V gene are MGHDK and SYGVNS. V lost 2 bases to trimming and J lost 8 bases, with 18 bases between them. CDR3 sequence (DNA): TGTGCCAGCAGTGAAGTCAAGGAGGGACTCAACGAAAAACTGTTTTTT. Translated, it gives CASSEVKEGLNEKLFF.

The rearrangement links TRBV28 to TRBJ2-1; 16 bases align to TRBD2. Germline V lookup: CDR1 MDHEN, CDR2 SYDVKM. The V gene end was trimmed by 6 bases and the J gene end by 5 bases; junction bases not matched to a gene: 10. The length of the CDR3 is 18 residues. The CDR3 nucleotides are TGTGCCAGCAGGCCCGGGACTAGCGGGAGGGCCAGGAACAATGAGCAGTTCTTC. Its translation is CASRPGTSGRARNNEQFF. Full variable domain (remainder filled in from reference TRBV28 and TRBJ2-1): DVKVTQSSRYLVKRTGEKVFLECVQDMDHENMFWYRQDPGLGLRLIYFSYDVKMKEKGDIPEGYSVSREKKERFSLILESASTNQTSMYLCASRPGTSGRARNNEQFFGPGTRLTVL.

This chain uses TRBV7-2 with TRBJ1-2; possibly TRBD1 for D (5 bases). CDR3 length equals 16 residues. V lost 2 bases and J 3 bases, leaving 16 bases between the germline ends. Per the germline V gene, CDR1 is SGHTA and CDR2 is FQGNSA. This CDR3 is CASSLLRAAADYGYTF. CDR3 in DNA: TGTGCCAGCAGCTTACTCAGGGCTGCAGCGGACTATGGCTACACCTTC.

Only a few counts were recorded for this clonotype. The gene calls are TRBV24-1 and TRBJ2-2, with 14 bases identical to TRBD2. V dropped 5 bases and J dropped 5; count of bases not matched to a gene: 3. CDR3 length: 16 residues. CDR1 is KGHDR and CDR2 is SFDVKD in the germline V gene. The CDR3 reads CATSVGLAGGTGELFF. CDR3 nucleotide sequence: TGTGCCACCAGTGTCGGACTAGCGGGAGGTACCGGGGAGCTGTTTTTT.